This is a list of T cell receptor beta chains from one sample in a study of shared clonotypes between healthy human individuals. Profiled with immunoSEQ multiplex PCR; TCRdb holds only in-frame clones, not every one. The table shows around 700,000 clones, with 92% occurring only once. The sample taken for sequencing was naive CD8+ T cells sorted from blood. These receptor sequences come from a man between 25 and 39 years old in good health. Both conserved end residues are part of each CDR3. Each record gives: CDR3 length, J gene, clone size, V gene, D gene, CDR3 protein, CDR3 DNA. The D gene is left open where the match is weak. Size is stated for part of the rows, as once, few or many counts, or as a class when the clone is expanded.

15 TRBJ2-7 - TRBV9 - CASSPTTGSTYEQYF TGTGCCAGCAGCCCGACGACAGGTTCTACCTACGAGCAGTACTTC
12 TRBJ1-1 - TRBV13 - CASSFGGTEAFF TGTGCCAGCAGCTTTGGGGGCACTGAAGCTTTCTTT
14 TRBJ2-1 once TRBV29-1 - CSVDEGAANNEQFF TGCAGCGTTGATGAAGGGGCGGCTAACAATGAGCAGTTCTTC
13 TRBJ2-5 once TRBV7-8 - CASCLGGKETQYF TGTGCCAGCTGCCTTGGTGGGAAAGAGACCCAGTACTTC
14 TRBJ1-2 - TRBV4-1 TRBD1 CASSSRTGEDGYTF TGCGCCAGCAGCTCGAGGACAGGGGAGGATGGCTACACCTTC
17 TRBJ2-5 - TRBV27 TRBD2 CASSFSIGLAGGETQYF TGTGCCAGCAGTTTTTCTATCGGACTAGCGGGAGGAGAGACCCAGTACTTC
12 TRBJ2-3 - TRBV10-2 - CASSEFTDTQYF TGCGCCAGCAGTGAGTTCACAGATACGCAGTATTTT
15 TRBJ2-1 - TRBV11-2 - CASSLEGGRYNEQFF TGTGCCAGCAGCTTAGAAGGAGGGAGGTACAATGAGCAGTTCTTC
15 TRBJ2-1 - TRBV7-2 TRBD2 CASSLLAGGYNEQFF TGTGCCAGCAGCCTACTAGCGGGAGGCTACAATGAGCAGTTCTTC
16 TRBJ1-4 - TRBV7-9 TRBD1 CASSPPTGAINEKLFF TGTGCCAGCAGCCCACCGACAGGGGCCATTAATGAAAAACTGTTTTTT
15 TRBJ1-1 - TRBV4-1 - CASSQVGRSNTEAFF TGCGCCAGCAGCCAAGTGGGCAGAAGTAACACTGAAGCTTTCTTT
12 TRBJ2-2 once TRBV28 TRBD2 CASKTSLGELFF TGTGCCAGTAAGACTAGCCTCGGGGAGCTGTTTTTT
12 TRBJ2-2 once TRBV25-1 - CASSASTGELFF TGTGCCAGCAGTGCATCCACCGGGGAGCTGTTTTTT
13 TRBJ2-2 - TRBV10-3 - CAIKGPNTGELFF TGTGCCATCAAGGGGCCGAACACCGGGGAGCTGTTTTTT
12 TRBJ1-2 - TRBV14 - CASSQVRDHYTF TGTGCCAGCAGCCAAGTTAGGGACCACTACACCTTC
13 TRBJ2-7 once TRBV27 - CASSYGGFYEQYF TGTGCCAGCTCCTACGGCGGCTTCTACGAGCAGTACTTC
12 TRBJ2-7 - TRBV2 - CASLAATYEQYF TGTGCCAGCCTGGCAGCCACTTACGAGCAGTACTTC
16 TRBJ2-2 once TRBV15 - CATSTPGAGWIGELFF TGTGCCACCAGCACCCCCGGGGCGGGATGGATCGGGGAGCTGTTTTTT
14 TRBJ2-7 - TRBV6-5 TRBD1 CASTPDRQGYEQYF TGTGCCAGCACCCCAGACCGACAGGGGTACGAGCAGTACTTC
15 TRBJ2-1 - TRBV13 - CASTQGQGGYNEQFF TGTGCCAGCACCCAGGGGCAGGGAGGATACAATGAGCAGTTCTTC
15 TRBJ2-1 - TRBV27 - CASSLGLWGANEQFF TGTGCCAGCAGTTTAGGGCTCTGGGGGGCCAATGAGCAGTTCTTC
14 TRBJ2-2 few TRBV6-5 TRBD1 CATTQGVRTGELFF TGTGCCACTACACAGGGGGTTCGGACCGGGGAGCTGTTTTTT
14 TRBJ2-2 - TRBV5-1 - CASSLADNTGELFF TGCGCCAGCAGCTTGGCTGATAACACCGGGGAGCTGTTTTTT
12 TRBJ2-7 - TRBV29-1 - CSVVTGLYEQYF TGCAGCGTTGTCACGGGACTCTACGAGCAGTACTTC
19 TRBJ2-1 - TRBV7-7 - CASSLSINRERSLLDEQFF TGTGCTAGCAGCTTGTCCATTAACAGGGAGCGATCATTGTTGGATGAGCAGTTCTTC
17 TRBJ2-6 - TRBV2 - CASLGRDLSSGANVLTF TGTGCCAGCCTCGGCAGGGACTTATCTTCTGGGGCCAACGTCCTGACTTTC
14 TRBJ2-7 - TRBV7-9 TRBD1 CASSMDRRTYEQYF TGTGCCAGCAGCATGGACAGGAGAACCTACGAGCAGTACTTC
17 TRBJ1-3 - TRBV28 - CASSSTPPLNSGNTIYF TGTGCCAGCAGTTCGACGCCCCCTTTGAACTCTGGAAACACCATATATTTT
16 TRBJ1-1 - TRBV27 TRBD1 CASSSRGGTGGMGAFF TGTGCCAGCAGTTCCCGAGGCGGGACAGGGGGAATGGGAGCTTTCTTT
18 TRBJ2-2 - TRBV19 - CASSMVGRVYSNTGELFF TGTGCCAGTAGTATGGTGGGCAGAGTATACTCGAACACCGGGGAGCTGTTTTTT
16 TRBJ2-7 - TRBV28 - CASSPKRGTVPYEQYF TGTGCCAGCAGTCCAAAACGGGGGACAGTACCCTACGAGCAGTACTTC
17 TRBJ2-1 - TRBV7-6 TRBD2 CASSRTPGLAGYNEQFF TGTGCCAGCAGCCGAACACCGGGACTAGCGGGCTACAATGAGCAGTTCTTC
17 TRBJ2-7 - TRBV27 TRBD2 CASTPGLAGGPRYEQYF TGTGCCAGCACTCCGGGACTAGCGGGAGGGCCTCGGTACGAGCAGTACTTC
15 TRBJ2-1 - TRBV4-1 - CASSQTLQNNNEQFF TGCGCCAGCAGCCAAACGCTCCAGAATAACAATGAGCAGTTCTTC
18 TRBJ2-7 - TRBV7-2 - CASSFPLYADSKRDEQYF TGTGCCAGCAGCTTTCCCCTTTACGCTGACAGCAAAAGAGACGAGCAGTACTTC
12 TRBJ2-7 - TRBV29-1 TRBD1 CSVGQGGDEQYF TGCAGCGTGGGACAGGGGGGTGACGAGCAGTACTTC
14 TRBJ2-3 - TRBV7-6 - CASSQGTVADTQYF TGTGCCAGCAGCCAAGGCACGGTCGCAGATACGCAGTATTTT
16 TRBJ2-3 - TRBV7-6 - CASSSTRLASTDTQYF TGTGCCAGCAGCTCCACCCGTCTGGCTAGCACAGATACGCAGTATTTT
13 TRBJ1-2 - TRBV19 - CASSPGQTYGYTF TGTGCCAGTAGTCCTGGACAGACCTATGGCTACACCTTC
13 TRBJ1-2 - TRBV21-1 - CASSRRGTYGYTF TGTGCCAGCAGCCGGAGGGGAACCTATGGCTACACCTTC
14 TRBJ2-3 - TRBV9 - CASSVETVTDTQYF TGTGCCAGCAGCGTCGAGACTGTAACAGATACGCAGTATTTT
16 TRBJ1-2 - TRBV27 TRBD1 CASSLLPGQENYGYTF TGTGCCAGCAGTTTACTCCCGGGACAGGAGAACTATGGCTACACCTTC
16 TRBJ1-2 - TRBV19 TRBD1 CASSIRYDRANYGYTF TGTGCCAGTAGTATACGATACGACAGGGCCAACTATGGCTACACCTTC
14 TRBJ2-7 - TRBV27 TRBD2 CASRVAGGPYEQYF TGTGCCAGCAGAGTTGCGGGGGGCCCCTACGAGCAGTACTTC
17 TRBJ2-7 - TRBV5-1 TRBD2 CASSLGLAGVRSYEQYF TGCGCCAGCAGCTTGGGACTAGCGGGAGTCCGCTCCTACGAGCAGTACTTC
16 TRBJ2-7 once TRBV7-8 TRBD1 CASSLLFGQGTGEQYF TGTGCCAGCAGCTTACTCTTCGGACAGGGGACTGGCGAGCAGTACTTC
17 TRBJ2-6 - TRBV19 - CASIRGPGTSGANVLTF TGTGCCAGTATTCGAGGGCCTGGAACCTCTGGGGCCAACGTCCTGACTTTC
13 TRBJ2-1 - TRBV29-1 TRBD2 CSVMLADLNEQFF TGCAGCGTTATGCTAGCGGATCTCAATGAGCAGTTCTTC
18 TRBJ2-2 - TRBV7-9 TRBD2 CASSPSISGKKNTGELFF TGTGCCAGCAGCCCTTCCATTAGCGGGAAAAAGAACACCGGGGAGCTGTTTTTT